This TCR beta chain is from a study of blood T cell repertoires in COVID-19. In the study overall: PBMCs, B-cell-depleted T cells, or T cells provided the cDNA or gDNA that made up the material.

The CDR3 runs to 15 residues. Germline V gene data show CDR1 as SGHVS and CDR2 as FQNEAQ. With V trimmed by 6 bases and J by 1 base, 8 bases remained unmatched. Methods used by the authors: It was from reference gene primer amplification that nucleated cell counts were estimated. The method was immunoSEQ multiplex PCR; TCRdb's version includes in-frame clones alone and lacks a portion of them. V and J calls and clone size are copied from that table; D and trimming were computed from the DNA. The table has 200,000 to 250,000 clones, about 86% seen once; the top ten hold 3% to 4%. Participants came from some 26 US areas, aged roughly 18 to 89 years. Participant-reported clinical history was the basis for cohort assignment.

The chain couples TRBV7-8 to TRBJ2-7; 8 bases fit TRBD1. The sequence was obtained from a woman aged 40 to 50 with acute COVID-19. The sequenced sample was PBMCs or T cells enriched from blood (not recorded which). CDR3 in DNA: TGTGCCAGCAGAAAGGCCCGGGACAGGTCCTACGAGCAGTACTTC. It encodes CASRKARDRSYEQYF.